This T cell receptor beta chain was captured in a study of shared clonotypes between healthy human individuals. Study findings and constraints: Among a handful of donors, roughly 5% of naive CD4 clonotypes were found in common. Sorted-subset sequencing, rarefaction showed, was incomplete despite large depth.

Points on this clone: Its antigen is still unknown.

Evenly divided among several immunoSEQ plates was the genomic DNA of each subset. Sequencing was performed with immunoSEQ multiplex PCR; in TCRdb, only in-frame clones are kept and a portion is missing. The table has about 2.4 million clones, over 85% seen once. The sequenced material came from naive CD4+ T cells from PBMCs. Subset reported: CD45RA+ positively selected. This TCR was sampled from a young man in good health. Some clones in this sample may be carry-over from other donors' samples.

CDR3 amino acids: CASSLTPGQSSGNTIYF. For the CDR3, the DNA is TGTGCCAGCAGCCTCACCCCGGGACAGTCCTCTGGAAACACCATATATTTT. The rearrangement links TRBV7-3 to TRBJ1-3, with 7 bases fitting TRBD1. The junction had 10 bases not matched to a gene; V was cut back by 5 bases and J by 0 bases. Per the germline V gene, CDR1 is SGHTA and CDR2 is FQGTGA. There are 17 residues in the CDR3.